This T cell receptor beta chain came from a study of blood T cell repertoires in COVID-19. About the research overall: Sites across the United States, Italy and Spain contributed samples from acute and convalescent COVID-19. Sample material is recorded as cDNA or gDNA derived from T cells, B-cell-depleted T cells, or PBMCs.

Source study methods: How many nucleated cells were present was estimated from reference gene primer amplification. Clones were read by immunoSEQ multiplex PCR, and TCRdb kept only the in-frame ones, dropping some. V and J calls and clone size come straight from that table; D and trimming were deduced from the DNA. In the table there are tens of thousands of clones, about four fifths of which are singletons. Trimming removed 1 base from V and 2 bases from J; junction bases left unmatched: 2. Germline V gives CDR1 KGHSH, CDR2 LQKENI. This CDR3 has 14 residues. This receptor was obtained from a woman older than 75 with acute or convalescent COVID-19. The rearrangement uses TRBV18 and TRBJ2-7, with 7 bases lining up with TRBD1. The sample comprised peripheral blood. CDR3 residues: CASSPRQGAYEQYF. The CDR3 nucleotides are TGTGCCAGCTCACCACGGCAGGGGGCCTACGAGCAGTACTTC. The whole variable domain, remainder taken from reference TRBV18 and TRBJ2-7, is NAGVMQNPRHLVRRRGQEARLRCSPMKGHSHVYWYRQLPEEGLKFMVYLQKENIIDESGMPKERFSAEFPKEGPSILRIQQVVRGDSAAYFCASSPRQGAYEQYFGPGTRLTVT.